A selection of T cell receptor beta chains follows, all from one sample in a study of T cell changes during pregnancy in multiple sclerosis. TCRdb's copy holds only in-frame clones and misses some; the assay was immunoSEQ multiplex PCR. Seen here are roughly 40,000 clones, roughly nine tenths observed once, and the top ten hold 0.73%. Sequences were derived from CD4+ T cells from peripheral blood mononuclear cells, sampled before pregnancy. The origin of the receptors is a female donor with multiple sclerosis, enrolled in a pregnancy study. CDR3s include the opening cysteine and the closing phenylalanine or tryptophan. The D gene is left open where the match is weak. The listing skips clone size in some rows; elsewhere it reads once, few, many or a size class.

TRBV7-9,TRBJ1-2,-,-,TGTGCCAGCAGCCTACAGGGCCCGGACTATGGCTACACCTTC,CASSLQGPDYGYTF
TRBV5-5,TRBJ1-2,once,-,TGTGCCAGCAGGGCAGGGATGGTCTATGGCTACACCTTC,CASRAGMVYGYTF
TRBV18,TRBJ1-5,-,TRBD1,TGTGCCAGCTCACCACGGACAGGGACGAATCAGCCCCAGCATTTT,CASSPRTGTNQPQHF
TRBV11-2,TRBJ2-1,-,TRBD2,TGTGCCAGCACCGGCGGGGGGGGGTCCTACAATGAGCAGTTCTTC,CASTGGGGSYNEQFF
TRBV4-3,TRBJ2-2,once,TRBD2,TGCGCCAGCAGCCTGTGGACTAGCGGGGGAGCGAACACCGGGGAGCTGTTTTTT,CASSLWTSGGANTGELFF
TRBV6-1,TRBJ1-1,few,-,TGTGCCAGCAGTGTCGGCGGGACGGAAGCTTTCTTT,CASSVGGTEAFF
TRBV18,TRBJ2-7,-,TRBD1,TGTGCCAGCTCACTCAACCGACAGGGGTGGGAGTACTTC,CASSLNRQGWEYF
TRBV5-4,TRBJ2-7,-,-,TGTGCCAGCAGCTTACAACGGGGAGCGTCGGGGATCCACGAGCAGTACTTC,CASSLQRGASGIHEQYF
TRBV9,TRBJ2-3,-,TRBD2,TGTGCCAGCAGCGTAGGGACTAGCGGGGGGGCCGGTACGCAGTATTTT,CASSVGTSGGAGTQYF
TRBV25-1,TRBJ2-2,-,TRBD2,TGTGCCAGCAGTGGTAGCGGGGGGAACACCGGGGAGCTGTTTTTT,CASSGSGGNTGELFF
TRBV4-3,TRBJ2-6,-,-,TGCGCCAGCAGCCAAGGTCCGAGGGCGTCGGGGGCCAACGTCCTGACTTTC,CASSQGPRASGANVLTF
TRBV30,TRBJ2-1,-,-,TGTGCCTGGAGTCACCAGGGCAATGAGCAGTTCTTC,CAWSHQGNEQFF
TRBV5-1,TRBJ2-5,-,-,TGCGCCAGCAGCAGCTTGGAAGGCGGCAGGGGAGAGACCCAGTACTTC,CASSSLEGGRGETQYF
TRBV7-2,TRBJ1-5,-,-,TGTGCCAGCAGCTTGCGTACCGCCTATAGCAATCAGCCCCAGCATTTT,CASSLRTAYSNQPQHF
TRBV28,TRBJ2-7,-,TRBD1,TGTGCCAGCAGTTTTCCTCCCAGGGGGAAGGGGTGGTCCTACGAGCAGTACTTC,CASSFPPRGKGWSYEQYF
TRBV6-1,TRBJ2-7,-,-,TGTGCCAGTGGCGCAGGCAACTACGAGCAGTACTTC,CASGAGNYEQYF
TRBV30,TRBJ1-2,-,-,TGTGCCTTCCCGGGGGAGGCGGGCTACACCTTC,CAFPGEAGYTF
TRBV7-2,TRBJ2-7,-,-,TGTGCCAGCAGCTTAGGCCAGGGGACAACCTACGAGCAGTACTTC,CASSLGQGTTYEQYF
TRBV19,TRBJ2-3,-,TRBD2,TGTGCCAGTAGTATAGAGGGTCGGCGGGGGGGCACAGATACGCAGTATTTT,CASSIEGRRGGTDTQYF
TRBV2,TRBJ2-7,-,-,TGTGCCAGCTCTCAGGGGACAAGCTCCTACGAGCAGTACTTC,CASSQGTSSYEQYF
TRBV5-8,TRBJ1-5,few,-,TGTGCCAGCTCACCGAGGCAGGGCGGCAATCAGCCCCAGCATTTT,CASSPRQGGNQPQHF
TRBV7-9,TRBJ2-7,-,-,TGTGCCAGCAGCTTAGTAGGGGGGGACAAGTTGGAGTACTTC,CASSLVGGDKLEYF